This paragraph covers one TCR beta chain sequence. The data originate from a study of shared clonotypes between healthy human individuals. Only in-frame clones appear in the TCRdb table, and some are missing; sequencing was by immunoSEQ multiplex PCR. The table lists a few million clones, 85% to 95% of them singletons. The CDR3 consists of 15 residues. Germline V gene sequence: CDR1 SGHKS, CDR2 YYEKEE (reference sequence). The J segment lost 4 bases and the V segment lost 4 bases, leaving 8 bases of the junction unmatched. The chain links TRBV5-5 to TRBJ2-7, with TRBD2 identical over 10 bases. Sequencing used naive CD4+ T cells from PBMCs. The subset is: CD45RA+ positively selected. The receptor's source is a man aged 18 to 30 in good health. Some clones in this sample may be carry-over from other donors' samples. The CDR3 region is CASSQAGGTLYEQYF. As DNA, the CDR3 is TGTGCCAGCAGCCAAGCGGGAGGGACTTTGTACGAGCAGTACTTC. The complete variable domain, with remaining parts taken from reference TRBV5-5 and TRBJ2-7, reads DAGVTQSPTHLIKTRGQQVTLRCSPISGHKSVSWYQQVLGQGPQFIFQYYEKEERGRGNFPDRFSARQFPNYSSELNVNALLLGDSALYLCASSQAGGTLYEQYFGPGTRLTVT.